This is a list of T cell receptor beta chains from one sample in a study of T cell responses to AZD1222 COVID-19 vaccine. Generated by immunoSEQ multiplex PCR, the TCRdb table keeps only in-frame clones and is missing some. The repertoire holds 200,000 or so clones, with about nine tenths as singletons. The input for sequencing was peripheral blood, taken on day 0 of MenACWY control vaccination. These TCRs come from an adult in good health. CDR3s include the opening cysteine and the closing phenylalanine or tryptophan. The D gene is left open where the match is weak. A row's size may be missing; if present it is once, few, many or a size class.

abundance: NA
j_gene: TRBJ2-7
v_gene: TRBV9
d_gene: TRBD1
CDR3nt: TGTGCCAGCAGCGCCAACAGGGGTGGTGAGCAGTACTTC
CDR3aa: CASSANRGGEQYF

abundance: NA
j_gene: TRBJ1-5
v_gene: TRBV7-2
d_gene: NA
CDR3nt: TGTGCCAGCAGCTCCACGACGGGGTTTCAGCCCCAGCATTTT
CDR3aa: CASSSTTGFQPQHF

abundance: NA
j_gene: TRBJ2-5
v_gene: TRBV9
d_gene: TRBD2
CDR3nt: TGTGCCAGCAGCCCGGGGACTAGCGGACCCCAAGAGACCCAGTACTTC
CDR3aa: CASSPGTSGPQETQYF

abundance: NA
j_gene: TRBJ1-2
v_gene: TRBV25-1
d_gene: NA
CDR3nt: TGTGCCAGCTATTATACGGGGGATACGGAAGGCTACACCTTC
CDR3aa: CASYYTGDTEGYTF

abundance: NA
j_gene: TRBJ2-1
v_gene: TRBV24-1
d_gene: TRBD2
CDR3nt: TGTGCCACCAGTGACCGGGACCCGGGACTAGTCAATGAGCAGTTCTTC
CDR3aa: CATSDRDPGLVNEQFF

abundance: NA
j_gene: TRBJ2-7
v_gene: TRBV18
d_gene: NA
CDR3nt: TGTGCCAGCTCGGCCGATAGCTACGAGCAGTACTTC
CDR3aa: CASSADSYEQYF

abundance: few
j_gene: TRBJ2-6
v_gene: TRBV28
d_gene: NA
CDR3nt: TGTGCCAGCAGCCCAGGGGCGGGGCGCGGTACTGGGGCCAACGTCCTGACTTTC
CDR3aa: CASSPGAGRGTGANVLTF

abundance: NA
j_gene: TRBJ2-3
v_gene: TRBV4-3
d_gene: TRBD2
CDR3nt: TGCGCCAGCAGCCAAGAGCGCGGGGGGGCAGATACGCAGTATTTT
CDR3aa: CASSQERGGADTQYF

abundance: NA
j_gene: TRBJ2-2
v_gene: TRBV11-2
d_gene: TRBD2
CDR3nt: TGTGCCAGCAGCTTGACTAGCGTCGTCACCGGGGAGCTGTTTTTT
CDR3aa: CASSLTSVVTGELFF

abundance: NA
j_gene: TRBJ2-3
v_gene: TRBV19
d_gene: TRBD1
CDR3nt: TGTGCCAGTAGTGGAACAGGGGCACCCACAGATACGCAGTATTTT
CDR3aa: CASSGTGAPTDTQYF

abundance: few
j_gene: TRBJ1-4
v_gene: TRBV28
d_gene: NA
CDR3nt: TGTGCCAGCATACTCTCGGGGGGAGAAAAACTGTTTTTT
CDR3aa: CASILSGGEKLFF

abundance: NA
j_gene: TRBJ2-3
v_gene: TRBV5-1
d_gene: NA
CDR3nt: TGCGCCAGCAGCTTGGGGGACGGTGGGATAGTAGATACGCAGTATTTT
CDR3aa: CASSLGDGGIVDTQYF

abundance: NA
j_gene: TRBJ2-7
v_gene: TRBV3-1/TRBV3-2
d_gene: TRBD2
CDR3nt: TGTGCCAGCAGCCGACTAGCGGGAGCCCCCGAGCAGTACTTC
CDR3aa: CASSRLAGAPEQYF

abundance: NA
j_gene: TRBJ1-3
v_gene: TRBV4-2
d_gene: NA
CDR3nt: TGTGCCAGCAGCCCCTCGACAGTCTCTGGAAACACCATATATTTT
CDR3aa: CASSPSTVSGNTIYF

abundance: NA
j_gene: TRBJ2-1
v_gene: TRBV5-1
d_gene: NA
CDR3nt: TGCGCCAGCAGCCCCCTTGGTGGGTCCTACAATGAGCAGTTCTTC
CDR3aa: CASSPLGGSYNEQFF

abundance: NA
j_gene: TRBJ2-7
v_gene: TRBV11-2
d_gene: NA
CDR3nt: TGTGCCAGCAGCTTATTGGGCAGCTCCTACGAGCAGTACTTC
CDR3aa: CASSLLGSSYEQYF

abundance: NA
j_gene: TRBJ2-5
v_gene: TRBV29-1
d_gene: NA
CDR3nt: TGCAGCGCTAGGACTCCGGGGGAGACCCAGTACTTC
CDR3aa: CSARTPGETQYF

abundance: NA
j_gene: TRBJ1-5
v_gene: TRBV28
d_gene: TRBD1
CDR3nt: TGTGCCAGCAGTTTAAATCCCGGGGGACAGTATCAGCCCCAGCATTTT
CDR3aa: CASSLNPGGQYQPQHF

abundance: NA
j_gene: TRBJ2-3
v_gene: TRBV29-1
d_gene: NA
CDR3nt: TGCAGCGTTGGGGGTAGTAGTCGAGAGGGCACAGATACGCAGTATTTT
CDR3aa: CSVGGSSREGTDTQYF

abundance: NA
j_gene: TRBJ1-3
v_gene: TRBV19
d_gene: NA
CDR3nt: TGTGCCAGTAGGGCCCCGGGGACCTCTGGAAACACCATATATTTT
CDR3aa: CASRAPGTSGNTIYF

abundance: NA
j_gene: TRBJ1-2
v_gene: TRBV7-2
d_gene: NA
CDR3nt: TGTGCCAGCAGCTTCGACAGGAGCTATGGCTACACCTTC
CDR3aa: CASSFDRSYGYTF

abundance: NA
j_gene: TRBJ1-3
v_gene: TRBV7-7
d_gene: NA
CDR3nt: TGTGCCAGCAGCCCTGGAGCGGGAACGGGGGACACCATATATTTT
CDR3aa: CASSPGAGTGDTIYF

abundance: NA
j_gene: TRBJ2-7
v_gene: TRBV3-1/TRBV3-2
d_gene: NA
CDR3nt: TGTGCCAGCAGCCAAGGAGCGGCCCACGGCGAGCAGTACTTC
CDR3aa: CASSQGAAHGEQYF

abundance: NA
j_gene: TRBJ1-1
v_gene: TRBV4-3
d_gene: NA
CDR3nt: TGCGCCAGCAGCCAAGATGTTGGGGCTCTGAACACTGAAGCTTTCTTT
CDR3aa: CASSQDVGALNTEAFF

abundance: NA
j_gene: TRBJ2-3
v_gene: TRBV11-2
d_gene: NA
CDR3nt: TGTGCCAGCAGCTTATGGGGCAGGGAAGGCACAGATACGCAGTATTTT
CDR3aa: CASSLWGREGTDTQYF

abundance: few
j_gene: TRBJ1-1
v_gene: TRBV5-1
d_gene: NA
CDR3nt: TGCGCCAGCAGCTTGGGTTCGCCAGACGAAGCTTTCTTT
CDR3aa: CASSLGSPDEAFF

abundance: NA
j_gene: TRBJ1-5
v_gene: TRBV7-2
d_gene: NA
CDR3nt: TGTGCCAGCAGCTTACCAGGGGCTAATCAGCCCCAGCATTTT
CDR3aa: CASSLPGANQPQHF

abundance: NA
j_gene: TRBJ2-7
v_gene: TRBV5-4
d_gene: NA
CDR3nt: TGTGCCAGCAGCCCGCCGTTTGGGGCCTACGAGCAGTACTTC
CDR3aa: CASSPPFGAYEQYF

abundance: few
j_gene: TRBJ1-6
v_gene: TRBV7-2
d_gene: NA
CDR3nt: TGTGCCAGCAGCTCAACCGGCCTAGGGGGCTCCTATAATTCACCCCTCCACTTT
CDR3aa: CASSSTGLGGSYNSPLHF

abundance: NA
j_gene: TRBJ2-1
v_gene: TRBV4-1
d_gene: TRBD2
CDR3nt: TGCGCCAGCAGCCAAGCCCCACTAGCGGGAGTTGGGAATGAGCAGTTCTTC
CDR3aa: CASSQAPLAGVGNEQFF

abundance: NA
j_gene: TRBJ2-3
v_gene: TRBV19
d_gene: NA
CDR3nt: TGTGCCAGTAGTATAGGGGCGTCAGATACGCAGTATTTT
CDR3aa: CASSIGASDTQYF

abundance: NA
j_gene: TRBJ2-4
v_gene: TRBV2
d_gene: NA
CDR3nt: TGTGCCAGCAGTGAAAACCTACTAGCCAAAAACATTCAGTACTTC
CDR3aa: CASSENLLAKNIQYF

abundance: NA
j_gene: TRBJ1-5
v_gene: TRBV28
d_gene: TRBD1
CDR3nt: TGTGCCAGCGCTCACTACAGGGGTAATCAGCCCCAGCATTTT
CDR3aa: CASAHYRGNQPQHF

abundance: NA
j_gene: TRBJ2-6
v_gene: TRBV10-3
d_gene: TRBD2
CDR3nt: TGTGCCATCAGTGCCACCGGGACTAGCGGGAGAAGATTTAGTTCTGGGGCCAACGTCCTGACTTTC
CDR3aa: CAISATGTSGRRFSSGANVLTF

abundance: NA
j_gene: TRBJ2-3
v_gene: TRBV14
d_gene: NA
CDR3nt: TGTGCCAGCAGCGCCAGGGTCGCCCAAGATACGCAGTATTTT
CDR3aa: CASSARVAQDTQYF

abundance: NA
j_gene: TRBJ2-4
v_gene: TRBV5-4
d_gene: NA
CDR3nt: TGTGCCAGCAGCTTCGGGAAAAACATTCAGTACTTC
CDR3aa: CASSFGKNIQYF

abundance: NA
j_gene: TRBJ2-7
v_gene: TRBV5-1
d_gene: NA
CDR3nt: TGCGCCAGCAGCTTAGATATGAACGAGCAGTACTTC
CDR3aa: CASSLDMNEQYF

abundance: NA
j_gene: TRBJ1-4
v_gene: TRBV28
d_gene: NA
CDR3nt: TGTGCCAGCAGCGCGCAAGGATTGGGGGAAAAACTGTTTTTT
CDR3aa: CASSAQGLGEKLFF

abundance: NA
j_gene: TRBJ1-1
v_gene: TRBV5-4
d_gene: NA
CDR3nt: TGTGCCAGCAGCTTTACTCAGGGGATGAACACTGAAGCTTTCTTT
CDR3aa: CASSFTQGMNTEAFF

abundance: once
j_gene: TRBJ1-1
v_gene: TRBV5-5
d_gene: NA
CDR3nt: TGTGCCAGCAGCTTGGAAGGGGGAGTGTGGACTGAAGCTTTCTTT
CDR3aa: CASSLEGGVWTEAFF

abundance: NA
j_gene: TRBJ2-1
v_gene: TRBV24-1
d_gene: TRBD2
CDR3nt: TGTGCCACCAGTGATTTGACGGCTAGCGGAGCGAACAATGAGCAGTTCTTC
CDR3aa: CATSDLTASGANNEQFF

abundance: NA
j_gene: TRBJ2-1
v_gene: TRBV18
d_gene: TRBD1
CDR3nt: TGTGCCAGCTCATCCCTCGGCGGGACAGGGGTCCCCAATGAGCAGTTCTTC
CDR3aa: CASSSLGGTGVPNEQFF

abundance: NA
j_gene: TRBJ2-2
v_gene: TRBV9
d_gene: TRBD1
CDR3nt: TGTGCCAGCAGCAGGACAGGGCGAACCGGGGAGCTGTTTTTT
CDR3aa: CASSRTGRTGELFF

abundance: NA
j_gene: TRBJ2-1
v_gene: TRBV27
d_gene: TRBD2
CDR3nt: TGTGCCAGCAGTTTCATGACTAGCGGGAGCTGGCATGAGCAGTTCTTC
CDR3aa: CASSFMTSGSWHEQFF

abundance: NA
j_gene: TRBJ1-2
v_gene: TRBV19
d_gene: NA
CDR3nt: TGTGCCAGTAGTATGGGCCGGAACTATGGCTACACCTTC
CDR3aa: CASSMGRNYGYTF

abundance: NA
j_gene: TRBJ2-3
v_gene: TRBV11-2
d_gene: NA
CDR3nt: TGTGCCAGCGGATTCACAGATACGCAGTATTTT
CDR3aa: CASGFTDTQYF

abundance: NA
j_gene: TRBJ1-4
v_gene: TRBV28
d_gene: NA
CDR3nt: TGTGCCAGCAACGAGGGGACTAATGAAAAACTGTTTTTT
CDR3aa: CASNEGTNEKLFF

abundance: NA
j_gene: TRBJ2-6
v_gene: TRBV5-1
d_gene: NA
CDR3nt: TGCGCCAGCAGCTTGAGCTCTGGGGCCAACGTCCTGACTTTC
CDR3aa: CASSLSSGANVLTF

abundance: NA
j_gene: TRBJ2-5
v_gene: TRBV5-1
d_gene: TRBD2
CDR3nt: TGCGCCAGCAGCGGGGGGACTAGCGGCGCTCAAGAGACCCAGTACTTC
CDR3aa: CASSGGTSGAQETQYF